Sequencing of this T cell receptor beta chain was carried out in a study of blood T cells in healthy people across ages. PCR was performed a second time for roughly 7 to 12 cycles using a sample-barcoded 5' primer and a J-beta primer mix. TCRdb analysed the 5' RACE reads with MiXCR anew, one entry per CDR3 protein. The sample holds some 1.5 million distinct CDR3 sequences; 28% are singletons and the top ten take roughly 8.2%. This clonotype was counted between two and nine times. Trimming left V 3 bases short and J 4 bases short, with 18 bases between. Germline V gives CDR1 MGHRA, CDR2 YSYEKL. CDR3 length: 16 residues.

The rearrangement joins TRBV4-1 to TRBJ2-5; D is tentatively TRBD1 or TRBD2 (5 bases each). This clonotype was obtained from a woman aged 25 to 39 in good health. Material: blood. The CDR3 spells CASSQTVPGAIETQYF. Here the CDR3 DNA reads TGCGCCAGCAGCCAGACAGTTCCCGGGGCAATAGAGACCCAGTACTTC.